The source of this T cell receptor (beta chain) is a study of blood T cell repertoires in COVID-19 (TCRdb year 2020). Notes on the research overall: Samples from collaborators originated in the United States, Italy and Spain and spanned both the acute and convalescent phases of COVID-19. The repertoires were released in a freely available public database meant as a resource for research on the immune response to SARS-CoV-2. Where available, HLA class I and class II types were taken from metadata supplied by the sample provider and were not determined by assay-based typing. Deeply sampled blood TCRbeta repertoires from subjects exposed to, actively infected with, or recovered from COVID-19 were included in the dataset. The sample metadata nearly always contained a de-identified subject ID, COVID-19 status, age in years and sex. The prospective study material was composed of cDNA or gDNA derived from T cells, B-cell-depleted T cells, or PBMCs. Samples came from the ongoing ImmuneRACE study (first 160 participants) plus 1,254 subjects from 6 global collaborators. Broad study findings and their caveats: Clinical and demographic metadata were provided uncurated, with the amount varying by source and participant.

On this clone itself: Its antigen is unknown. No base qualities exist here, and no much larger clone lies one base off it.

The cysteine opens and the valine closes a CDR3 of 13 amino acids. Just the 39-base CDR3 DNA is kept, in frame starting at base 1. The germline V gene provides CDR1 SNHLY and CDR2 FYNNEI. V is clipped by 4 bases and J by 3 bases, and the sequence between their germline boundaries is 10 bases long. Whole blood was collected in K2EDTA tubes by collaborating institutions according to the institutions' own protocols. For TCRbeta analysis, collaborator samples were shipped as frozen whole blood, as isolated PBMCs, or as DNA extracted from either sample type. The immunoSEQ Assay, a bias-controlled multiplex PCR, was used to amplify TCRbeta CDR3 regions from genomic DNA. Concerning the study's data processing: The number of nucleated cells in each sample was estimated by amplification of reference gene primers within the assay. To quantify the absolute abundance of each unique TCRbeta CDR3 rearrangement, sequence reads were collapsed and filtered. For each sample, productive Simpson clonality was calculated as the square root of Simpson's diversity index over productive rearrangements. TCRdb provides this immuneACCESS table in a form limited to in-frame rearrangements. Some clones are lacking; in checked studies, under half of them reflect an unresolved V gene, and why the rest are absent is not known. That table gives V, J and clone size, and the DNA gave D and trimming. The sample profile shows about 150,000 clones; about 86% of them were found once. In total, the top ten clones hold 25% to 30% of the sample.

This chain is built from TRBV2 and TRBJ2-7; tentative D gene TRBD1, with 6 bases matching. Sequenced sample: peripheral blood. The origin of this receptor is a woman aged 55-75 years with acute or convalescent COVID-19. The CDR3 is CASSVQGNYEQYV. The DNA sequence is as follows: TGTGCCAGCAGTGTTCAGGGGAACTACGAGCAGTACGTC.